This T cell receptor beta chain was sequenced in a study of shared clonotypes between healthy human individuals. Here immunoSEQ multiplex PCR was the method, and the copy in TCRdb shows in-frame clones only, minus some. Seen here are some 2,500,000 clones, just under 95% observed once, and the top ten hold more than 0.35%. Germline V gene lookup returns CDR1 SGDLS and CDR2 YYNGEE. Trimming at V came to 1 base and at J to 5 bases, leaving 5 bases not matched to a gene. There are 16 residues in the CDR3. The sample comprised naive CD4+ T cells from PBMCs. The subset: CD45RA+ positively selected. This receptor was identified in a man between 18 and 35 years old in good health. Some clones in this sample may be carry-over from other donors' samples. The gene calls are TRBV9 and TRBJ2-1; 11 nucleotides match TRBD2. CDR3 in amino acids: CASSVTTTSGNNEQFF. CDR3 DNA: TGTGCCAGCAGCGTAACAACGACTAGCGGGAACAATGAGCAGTTCTTC.